This entry is about one T cell receptor (beta chain). Its antigen is not identified. Germline CDR1 is GTSNPN and CDR2 is SVGIG (reference sequence). The CDR3 has 13 amino acids. The V gene end was trimmed by 8 bases and the J gene end by 8 bases; junction bases not matched to a gene: 6. The data derive from a study of beta chain features in type 1 diabetes. Overall study context: There were some 100,000,000 sorted cells examined across all samples.

General study points: Although PCR might favor shorter templates, it would do so equally in patients and controls. Type 1 diabetes patients had TCRB CDR3s that were shorter (moderately but significantly so) in all four CD4+ subsets.

Expressed TCRB transcripts were sequenced after all isolated RNA was converted to cDNA. The table came from immunoSEQ multiplex PCR; TCRdb's copy has only in-frame clones and leaves some out. This table holds about 370,000 clones, approximately 15% found once. The rearrangement joins TRBV30 to TRBJ2-1; 13 positions match TRBD2. What was sequenced was naive CD4+ T cells from blood. The receptor comes from a woman aged 18 to 35 in good health. The CDR3 DNA is TGTGCCCAACGGACTAGCGGGAGTTATGAGCAGTTCTTC. It is translated as CAQRTSGSYEQFF.